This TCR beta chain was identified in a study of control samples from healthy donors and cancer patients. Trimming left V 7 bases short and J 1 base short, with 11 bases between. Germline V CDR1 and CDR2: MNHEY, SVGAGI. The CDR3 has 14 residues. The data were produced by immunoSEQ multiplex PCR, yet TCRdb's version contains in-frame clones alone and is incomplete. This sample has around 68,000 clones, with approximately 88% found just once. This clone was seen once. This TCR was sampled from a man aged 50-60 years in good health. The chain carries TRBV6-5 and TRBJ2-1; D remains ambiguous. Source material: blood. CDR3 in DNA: TGTGCCAGCACAAGGGATTGGTCCTACAATGAGCAGTTCTTC. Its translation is CASTRDWSYNEQFF.